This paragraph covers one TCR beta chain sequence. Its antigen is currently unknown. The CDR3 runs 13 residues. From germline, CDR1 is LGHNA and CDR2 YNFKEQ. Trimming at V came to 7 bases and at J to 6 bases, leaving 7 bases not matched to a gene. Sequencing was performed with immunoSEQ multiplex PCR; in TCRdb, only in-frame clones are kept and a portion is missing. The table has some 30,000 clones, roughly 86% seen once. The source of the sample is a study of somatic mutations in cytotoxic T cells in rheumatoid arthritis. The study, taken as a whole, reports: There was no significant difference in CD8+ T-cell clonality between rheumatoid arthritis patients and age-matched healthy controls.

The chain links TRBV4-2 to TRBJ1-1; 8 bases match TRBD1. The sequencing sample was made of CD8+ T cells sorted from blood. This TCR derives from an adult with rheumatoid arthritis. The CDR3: CASNLAGGSEAFF. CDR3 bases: TGTGCCAGCAACTTGGCAGGGGGCTCTGAAGCTTTCTTT.